A few counts support the clone carrying this TCR beta chain. These data are taken from a study of identical twins. TCRdb re-derived calls from the 5' RACE reads in MiXCR, one entry per CDR3 protein. This sample yields roughly 540,000 distinct CDR3 sequences, of which roughly a fifth are seen a single time; around 0.9% belongs to the top ten. With 5 bases clipped from V and 5 bases from J, the junction kept 13 bases outside the gene matches. This CDR3 is built from 15 residues. Germline V gives CDR1 DFQATT, CDR2 SNEGSKA (reference sequence). The same data also went into a second study, on T cells expressing NK-cell markers.

This clonotype originated in a woman aged 18-29 years in good health. Sample: CD4+ T cells sorted from blood. The V and J genes are TRBV20-1 and TRBJ2-7; 9 nucleotides align to TRBD1. The DNA of the CDR3 is TGCAGTGCTCTCGCAGTAAACAGGGGGCGCGACGAGCAGTACTTC. Translation gives CSALAVNRGRDEQYF.